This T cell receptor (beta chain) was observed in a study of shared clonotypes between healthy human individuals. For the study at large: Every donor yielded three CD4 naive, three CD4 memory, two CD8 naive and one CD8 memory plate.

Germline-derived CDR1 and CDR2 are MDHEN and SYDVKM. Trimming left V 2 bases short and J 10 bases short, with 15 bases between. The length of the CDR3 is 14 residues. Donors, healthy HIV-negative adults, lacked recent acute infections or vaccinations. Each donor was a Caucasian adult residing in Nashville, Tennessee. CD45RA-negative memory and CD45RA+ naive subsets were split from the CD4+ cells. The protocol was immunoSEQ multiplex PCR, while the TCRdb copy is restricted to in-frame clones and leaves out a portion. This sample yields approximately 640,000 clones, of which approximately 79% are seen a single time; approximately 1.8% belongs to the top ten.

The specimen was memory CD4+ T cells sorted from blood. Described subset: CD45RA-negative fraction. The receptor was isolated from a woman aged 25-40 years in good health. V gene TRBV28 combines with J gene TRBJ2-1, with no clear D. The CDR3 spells CASSLPGLMGEQFF. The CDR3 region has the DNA TGTGCCAGCAGTTTACCCGGGTTGATGGGGGAGCAGTTCTTC.